The T cell receptor (beta chain) described here comes from a study of yellow fever vaccine responses in identical twins. TCRdb analysed the RT-PCR reads with MiXCR anew, one entry per CDR3 protein. The sample contains about 2,300 distinct CDR3 sequences, around 8.7% of which appear only once. This CDR3 spans 12 amino acids. Germline assignment: CDR1 MNHEY and CDR2 SMNVEV (reference sequence). This clonotype was picked up a small number of times. Its antigen is still unknown. A read error may account for a junction end that differs from germline. Notes on the study in general: Convergence reportedly seemed to mark part of the twins' vaccine T cell response, with personalization marking the rest.

This specimen consisted of T cells from blood (PBMCs), unsorted or a sorted subset (not recorded which), obtained roughly 2 years after vaccination. The sequence was obtained from a woman aged 18-29 years who received the yellow fever vaccine. V gene TRBV27 combines with J gene TRBJ1-2; 7 nucleotides line up with TRBD1. The CDR3 protein is CTSSDRANGYTF. CDR3 DNA: TGCACCAGCAGTGACAGGGCGAATGGCTACACCTTC.